The 12 T cell receptor beta chains presented below share a single source sample, sequenced in a study of beta chain features in type 1 diabetes. As every portion of the isolated RNA was reverse transcribed, the sequencing read expressed TCRB transcripts. Produced via immunoSEQ multiplex PCR; TCRdb's table is partial and in-frame only. Of 390,000 or so clones in the sample, 14% were seen once. Material for sequencing was naive CD4+ T cells from blood. The receptors derive from a man younger than 40 in good health.

A few counts support this clone. This chain uses TRBV14 with TRBJ1-6; no clear D gene. The germline CDR1 and CDR2 sequences are SGHDN and FVKESK. This CDR3 has 16 residues. Trimming took 8 bases from V and 9 from J, leaving 23 bases between them. DNA of the CDR3: TGTGCCAGCCGGGAGGCCGGGCGGGGAGGAAGTTCACCCCTCCACTTT. Translation gives CASREAGRGGSSPLHF.

This clone was found a few times. The chain employs TRBV28 and TRBJ2-7; 9 nucleotides agree with TRBD2. V shed 8 bases and J 0 bases; nucleotides not matched to a gene: 8. The CDR3 sequence is 15 residues long. The germline V gene has CDR1 MDHEN and CDR2 SYDVKM. The CDR3: CASGSGGRPSYEQYV. CDR3 in DNA: TGTGCCAGCGGAAGCGGGGGGCGGCCCTCCTACGAGCAGTACGTC.

This clone was seen more than once but under ten times. The rearrangement uses TRBV28 and TRBJ2-7; tentatively, D is TRBD1 (5 bases). Germline V gene data show CDR1 as MDHEN and CDR2 as SYDVKM. V dropped 3 bases and J dropped 7 bases, with 16 bases sitting between them. This CDR3 is 14 amino acids long. The CDR3 sequence: CASSLAQGRGEQYV. In nucleotides, the CDR3 is TGTGCCAGCAGTTTGGCGCAGGGAAGAGGTGAGCAGTACGTC.

The chain uses TRBV7-9 and TRBJ1-4; D gene unclear. The V and J ends lost 6 bases and 8 bases respectively, with 13 bases between them. This CDR3 spans 13 amino acids. Germline V gene sequence: CDR1 SEHNR, CDR2 FQNEAQ (reference sequence). The chain's CDR3 is CASSQPYPEKLFF. As DNA, the CDR3 is TGTGCCAGCAGTCAGCCGTACCCCGAAAAACTGTTTTTT.

V is TRBV9 and J is TRBJ2-1; D is possibly TRBD2 (6 bases). Germline CDR1 and CDR2: SGDLS and YYNGEE. Trimming cost V 4 bases and J 3 bases, with 23 bases left between them. This CDR3 has 18 residues. CDR3 in amino acids: CASSPLTPTTRDYNEQFF. The CDR3 DNA reads as TGTGCCAGCAGCCCGTTGACTCCGACGACTAGGGACTACAATGAGCAGTTCTTC.

This clone showed up just a few times. This chain joins TRBV4-1 and TRBJ2-3; D uncertain. The V end was cut by 1 base, the J end by 5 bases, with 10 bases between. The germline gives CDR1 MGHRA, CDR2 YSYEKL. This CDR3 contains 14 residues. CDR3 amino acids: CASSQVRMQDTQYF. The DNA of the CDR3 is TGCGCCAGCAGCCAAGTTCGGATGCAAGATACGCAGTATTTT.

This clone appeared a few times. The gene calls are TRBV7-2 and TRBJ1-2; the D is unclear. The CDR3 loop spans 12 amino acids. The germline CDR1 and CDR2 sequences are SGHTA and FQGNSA. V was trimmed by 1 base and J by 7 bases, leaving 7 bases between them. The CDR3 sequence is CASSLVLRGYTF. DNA for the CDR3: TGTGCCAGCAGCTTAGTATTACGTGGCTACACCTTC. The full variable domain, in which reference TRBV7-2 and TRBJ1-2 provide the parts outside the CDR3, is GAGVSQSPSNKVTEKGKDVELRCDPISGHTALYWYRQSLGQGLEFLIYFQGNSAPDKSGLPSDRFSAERTGGSVSTLTIQRTQQEDSAVYLCASSLVLRGYTFGSGTRLTVV.

As regards this clone: The sample holds other DNA sequences that translate to the same CDR3. The chain joins TRBV9 to TRBJ2-3; D uncertain. With 0 bases removed from V and 1 base from J, the gap between germline ends came to 9 bases. The CDR3 loop spans 15 amino acids. The germline gives CDR1 SGDLS, CDR2 YYNGEE. CDR3: CASSVVPSGTDTQYF. The CDR3 DNA reads TGTGCCAGCAGCGTAGTCCCGAGTGGCACAGATACGCAGTATTTT.

This clone came up a few times. The junction and the germline gene differ at one end; a read error may be behind it. Here the CDR3 DNA reads TGTTCCAGCAGTGACAGGGACAACTATGGCTACACCTTC. This encodes CSSSDRDNYGYTF. The rearrangement links TRBV27 to TRBJ1-2; TRBD1 aligns across 7 bases. Germline loops: CDR1 MNHEY, CDR2 SMNVEV (reference sequence). The CDR3 consists of 13 residues.

This chain connects TRBV7-2 to TRBJ2-1; 12 positions agree with TRBD2. Germline V CDR1 and CDR2: SGHTA, FQGNSA. Trimming cost V 3 bases and J 0 bases; bases outside gene matches: 6. There are 18 residues in the CDR3. The CDR3 loop is CASSLTSGSMSSYNEQFF. CDR3 nucleotide sequence: TGTGCCAGCAGCTTGACTAGCGGGAGTATGAGCTCCTACAATGAGCAGTTCTTC.

This clone was detected only a few times. This rearrangement joins TRBV5-1 to TRBJ2-5; unclear D gene. Germline V lookup: CDR1 SGHRS, CDR2 YFSETQ. The length of the CDR3 is 14 residues. The V and J ends lost 4 bases and 1 base respectively, with 11 bases between them. The chain's CDR3 is CASSPGSVQETQYF. In DNA form, the CDR3 reads TGCGCCAGCAGCCCCGGATCCGTCCAAGAGACCCAGTACTTC.

This clone is a singleton in its sample. The rearrangement joins TRBV20-1 to TRBJ2-4; no firm D call. The CDR3 extends over 11 amino acids. The germline V gene has CDR1 DFQATT and CDR2 SNEGSKA (reference sequence). Between the trimmed V and J ends, which lost 5 bases and 6 bases, there was a span of 8 bases. The CDR3 nucleotides are TGCAGTGCTTCCGCCTCAAACATTCAGTACTTC. This translates into CSASASNIQYF.